Listed below are T cell receptor beta chains from one sample, sequenced in a study of blood T cell repertoires in COVID-19. Method: immunoSEQ multiplex PCR; TCRdb's copy keeps in-frame clones and lacks some. The profile shows hundreds of thousands of clones, about 85% of them singletons. The sequencing sample was made of PBMCs or T cells enriched from blood (not recorded which). The source is a woman in her 50s who had recovered from COVID-19. The CDR3 runs from the conserved cysteine through the conserved F or W. A D gene is named only where the DNA matches it firmly. For some rows the clone size is stated as once, few or many, or as a class when expanded; others skip it.

V gene,CDR3 length,J gene,clone size,D gene,CDR3 protein,CDR3 DNA
TRBV9,17,TRBJ2-1,-,TRBD1,CASSERPTGDPYNEQFF,TGTGCCAGCAGCGAGCGACCAACAGGGGATCCGTACAATGAGCAGTTCTTC
TRBV4-3,15,TRBJ2-7,-,TRBD2,CASSQLGGRAYEQYF,TGCGCCAGCAGCCAACTCGGCGGGAGGGCCTACGAGCAGTACTTC
TRBV30,13,TRBJ1-6,-,-,CAWSATVNSPLHF,TGTGCCTGGAGTGCGACAGTGAATTCACCCCTCCACTTT
TRBV4-1,18,TRBJ2-1,few,TRBD2,CASSQVSSASGRRSEQFF,TGCGCCAGCAGCCAAGTTTCAAGCGCTAGCGGGAGACGGAGTGAGCAGTTCTTC
TRBV19,18,TRBJ1-5,-,TRBD1,CASSPDRGYRVGNQPQHF,TGTGCCAGTAGTCCTGACAGGGGGTATCGAGTAGGAAATCAGCCCCAGCATTTT
TRBV24-1,12,TRBJ2-1,-,-,CATSDEEDEQFF,TGTGCCACCAGTGACGAGGAGGATGAGCAGTTCTTC
TRBV5-6,12,TRBJ1-5,few,-,CASSEGDQPQHF,TGTGCCAGCAGCGAGGGGGACCAGCCCCAGCATTTT
TRBV10-1,15,TRBJ2-7,-,-,CASSESTAGTYEQYF,TGCGCCAGCAGTGAGTCAACGGCAGGGACTTACGAGCAGTACTTC
TRBV4-2,16,TRBJ2-5,-,-,CASSQEWHSLQETQYF,TGTGCCAGCAGCCAAGAATGGCACAGTTTACAAGAGACCCAGTACTTC
TRBV7-3,13,TRBJ2-7,-,TRBD1,CASSLTQGVEQYF,TGTGCCAGCAGCTTAACACAGGGGGTCGAGCAGTACTTC
TRBV29-1,13,TRBJ1-2,-,-,CSVGDRVRYGYTF,TGCAGCGTCGGCGACAGAGTACGCTATGGCTACACCTTC
TRBV2,15,TRBJ1-5,-,-,CASGLYGRRNQPQHF,TGTGCCAGCGGACTGTACGGACGGCGAAATCAGCCCCAGCATTTT
TRBV7-2,18,TRBJ2-1,-,TRBD2,CASSSILVLAGGHNEQFF,TGTGCCAGCAGCTCCATACTTGTTCTAGCGGGAGGCCACAATGAGCAGTTCTTC
TRBV20-1,13,TRBJ1-3,-,-,CSASVTHGNTIYF,TGCAGTGCTAGTGTGACACATGGAAACACCATATATTTT
TRBV15,14,TRBJ1-5,-,TRBD1,CATSWDSQNQPQHF,TGTGCCACCAGCTGGGACAGCCAGAATCAGCCCCAGCATTTT
TRBV4-2,15,TRBJ2-5,-,TRBD2,CASSRETSGSETQYF,TGTGCCAGCAGCCGAGAGACTAGCGGGAGCGAGACCCAGTACTTC
TRBV6-5,14,TRBJ1-1,-,-,CASTHTTQNTEAFF,TGTGCCAGCACCCACACTACGCAGAACACTGAAGCTTTCTTT
TRBV6-2/TRBV6-3,16,TRBJ1-1,once,TRBD1,CASSQHGQGARTEAFF,TGTGCCAGCAGCCAACACGGACAGGGGGCGCGCACTGAAGCTTTCTTT
TRBV11-2,13,TRBJ1-1,-,TRBD1,CASSAGTGTEAFF,TGTGCCAGCAGCGCCGGGACAGGGACTGAAGCTTTCTTT
TRBV20-1,14,TRBJ1-1,-,-,CSASGYPGLAEAFF,TGCAGTGCTAGTGGGTATCCGGGTCTGGCTGAAGCTTTCTTT
TRBV19,15,TRBJ2-7,-,TRBD1,CASSPTGTGTYEQYF,TGTGCCAGTAGCCCTACCGGGACAGGGACCTACGAGCAGTACTTC
TRBV10-3,12,TRBJ2-1,-,-,CAISASLDEQFF,TGTGCCATCAGTGCCTCCCTTGATGAGCAGTTCTTC